This record covers a single T cell receptor (beta chain). The sample comes from a study of regulatory T cells in long-lasting Graves disease. TCR beta libraries were built with iRepertoire HTBI primers and Arm-PCR of CDR3 regions. MiXCR, applied by TCRdb to the multiplex PCR reads, yields one record per CDR3 protein. The profile shows about half a million distinct CDR3 sequences, 9.5% to 15% of them singletons. Described time point: newly diagnosed GD, antithyroid drugs for less than 3 months. Generation of the TCR library employed RNA extracted from PBMCs. The same specimen was also included in a second study, on T cells in Graves' hyperthyroidism and ophthalmopathy. This second report adds: Exclusion criteria comprised uncontrolled infection, other autoimmune disease, pregnancy or lactation. Most thyroid clonotypes with frequency above 0.001 were detected in blood.

The sequencing here drew on peripheral blood mononuclear cells (PBMCs), taken at new diagnosis, from a patient treated with antithyroid drugs. The receptor's source is a woman aged 30 to 39 with Graves disease.

In DNA form, the CDR3 reads TGCGCCAGCAGCCCGGACAGTAACTACAATGAGCAGTTCTTC. It codes for CASSPDSNYNEQFF. The chain has TRBV5-1 and TRBJ2-1; D may be TRBD1 (6 bases). The CDR3 loop spans 14 amino acids. The germline CDR1 and CDR2 sequences are SGHRS and YFSETQ. Deletions cut 4 bases from V and 3 bases from J, with 11 bases between.